This T cell receptor beta chain originates from a study of T cell responses to AZD1222 COVID-19 vaccine (dated by TCRdb to about 2021). About the full investigation: TCR sequencing was performed for roughly 250 trial participants, of whom around 200 were given two doses of AZD1222 and roughly 25 were given two doses of MenACWY control vaccine. Enrollment into the trials was organized by age into subgroups of 18-55, 56-69 and 70-plus years, and those subgroups contained roughly 150, 30 and 60 TCR-sequenced participants, respectively.

Regarding this clone: Which antigen it targets is not known. Per-base qualities were not stored, and no clone one base away is much larger.

The CDR3 regions of human TCRbeta chains were analyzed by immunosequencing. The published analysis was carried out like this. Repertoire TCRs were checked for matches against a reference library of SARS-CoV-2-specific TCRs that had been generated using the MIRA antigen-specificity platform. Breadth was defined as the fraction of unique TCRs that were SARS-CoV-2-associated. Depth was defined as the fraction of total T cells that were SARS-CoV-2-associated. Each spike-specific TCR was assigned to its reactive spike region and to a CD4 or CD8 class using the MIRA data. Log10-transformed breadth and depth values were compared by one-way ANOVA with Sidak's multiple comparisons tests. The immuneACCESS repertoire file appears here via TCRdb, limited to in-frame rearrangements. These files lack a portion of the clones; in checked studies, under half of the deficit traces to unresolved V genes, and the cause of the others is not known. V and J calls and clone size are as listed in that table; D and trimming were resolved from the DNA. The sample data list 100,000 to 130,000 clones, and around nine tenths of these were observed just once. The biggest ten clones account for around 5.9% of the sample.

Overall study outcomes, separate from this receptor: No day 14 peak-response samples were available, so repertoires were characterized only after the peak T cell response. Epitopes outside the regions mutated in the B.1.351 and B.1.1.7 variants were reportedly recognized by nearly half of the unique spike-specific TCRs. A significant rise in spike-specific TCR breadth and depth was observed after two AZD1222 doses relative to day 0 and relative to MenACWY recipients. Participants were mostly white British and included more females than males, and it was suggested by the authors that clonal diversity may have been underestimated. Conclusions about previously exposed vaccinees were limited because only six AZD1222 recipients were SARS-CoV-2 seropositive at baseline. In the small 56-69-year group, the increase in depth fell short of significance, most likely because of low power. The vaccine-associated CD4 TCRs covered the entire spike protein, and the dominant responses fell in regions 160-218 and 743-854.

Interpreted using the paper, the time point label stands for: about 28 days (+/-7) after the second vaccine dose. AZD1222 recipients given second doses at about 4 weeks or at about 12 weeks were pooled, since spike-specific TCR depth and breadth were not found to differ between the two schedules. Vaccinee samples were obtained from the UK trials COV001 and COV002, which included a single-blind randomized controlled phase 2/3 trial of AZD1222 (ChAdOx1 nCoV-19) in healthy adults. Trial participant PBMC samples were collected at day 0 and day 28 after the second dose for TCRbeta chain sequencing. Sequenced here: peripheral blood, sampled 28 days after the second AZD1222 dose. The sequence came from an adult who received the AZD1222 COVID-19 vaccine.

This receptor has the CDR3 CASSQALGQDEAFF. Read as DNA, the sequence is TGTGCCAGCAGCCAAGCGCTAGGGCAGGATGAAGCTTTCTTT. The chain couples TRBV3-1 (or the pseudogene TRBV3-2) to TRBJ1-1; a confident D gene designation cannot be given. Trimming removed 1 base from V and 7 bases from J, leaving 13 bases between the germline ends. Spanning cysteine to phenylalanine, the CDR3 consists of 14 amino acids. The CDR3 DNA has 42 bases and is translated from base 1. CDR1 and CDR2, looked up from the germline V gene (reference sequence), are LGHDT and YNNKEL.